What follows are 15 T cell receptor beta chains derived from one specimen sequenced in a study of blood T cell repertoires in COVID-19. Assay: immunoSEQ multiplex PCR; the TCRdb copy retains only in-frame clones and omits some. The table shows around 60,000 clones, with 81% occurring only once. The specimen sequenced was peripheral blood. The receptors were gathered from an elderly woman with active or convalescent COVID-19.

V gene TRBV7-8 combines with J gene TRBJ2-2; 7 bases fit TRBD1. Germline V lookup: CDR1 SGHVS, CDR2 FQNEAQ. Trimming at V came to 2 bases and at J to 3 bases, leaving 3 bases not matched to a gene. The CDR3 has 15 residues. In DNA form, the CDR3 reads TGTGCCAGCAGCTTATCGACAGGGTACACCGGGGAGCTGTTTTTT. This gives the protein CASSLSTGYTGELFF.

The chain has TRBV2 and TRBJ2-7; TRBD2 matches 11 bases. The V segment lost 5 bases and the J segment 6 bases; nucleotides outside the gene matches: 9. Germline CDR1 reads SNHLY; CDR2 reads FYNNEI. This CDR3 region has 15 residues. This CDR3 is CASSPTSGAKGEQYF. The CDR3 bases are TGTGCCAGCAGTCCGACTAGCGGGGCCAAAGGCGAGCAGTACTTC.

The J gene is TRBJ2-5, the V gene TRBV7-2, with 16 positions matching TRBD2. Germline CDR1 is SGHTA and CDR2 is FQGNSA. The V gene end was trimmed by 5 bases and the J gene end by 5 bases; junction bases not matched to a gene: 11. There are 18 residues in the CDR3. The CDR3 DNA sequence: TGTGCCAGCAGCCGGGGACTAGCGGGGGGGCTGGTCGATGAGACCCAGTACTTC. This codes for CASSRGLAGGLVDETQYF.

The gene calls are TRBV6-5 and TRBJ2-5; 8 bases match TRBD2. The CDR3 runs 15 residues. V dropped 1 base and J dropped 2; count of bases not matched to a gene: 3. Germline V CDR1 and CDR2: MNHEY, SVGAGI. The CDR3 protein is CASSYLGGGQETQYF. CDR3 DNA sequence: TGTGCCAGCAGTTACTTGGGCGGGGGGCAAGAGACCCAGTACTTC.

The V and J genes are TRBV7-3 and TRBJ2-1; 8 nucleotides match TRBD2. The CDR3 contains 14 residues. Germline V CDR1 and CDR2: SGHTA, FQGTGA. J gave up 5 bases and V 5 bases, and 5 bases lay outside the gene matches. CDR3 sequence (DNA): TGTGCCAGCAGCCCCCGGGGGGGCCACAATGAGCAGTTCTTC. This gives the protein CASSPRGGHNEQFF. Full variable domain (remainder filled in from reference TRBV7-3 and TRBJ2-1): GAGVSQTPSNKVTEKGKYVELRCDPISGHTALYWYRQSLGQGPEFLIYFQGTGAADDSGLPNDRFFAVRPEGSVSTLKIQRTERGDSAVYLCASSPRGGHNEQFFGPGTRLTVL.

The rearrangement links TRBV7-9 to TRBJ1-2; 8 bases are a match to TRBD1. This CDR3 has 15 amino acids. Germline trimming cut 6 bases from V and 5 bases from J; bases unmatched to any gene: 11. Per germline, CDR1 SEHNR and CDR2 FQNEAQ (reference sequence). The CDR3 spells CASRPTGGNGYGYTF. The CDR3 region has the DNA TGTGCCAGCAGACCCACAGGGGGTAATGGGTATGGCTACACCTTC.

The chain combines TRBV5-6 with TRBJ2-7, with no clear D. CDR3 size: 15 residues. V was cut by 5 bases and J by 0 bases, with 15 bases left in between. Germline V gene sequence: CDR1 SGHDT, CDR2 YYEEEE. The CDR3 DNA is TGTGCCAGCAGTCAAGTGAGCTTCCTCTCCTACGAGCAGTACTTC. This codes for CASSQVSFLSYEQYF.

This sequence joins TRBV29-1 and TRBJ1-1, with TRBD1 matching 10 bases. Germline V gives CDR1 SQVTM, CDR2 ANQGSEA. The V segment lost 6 bases and the J segment 5 bases; nucleotides outside the gene matches: 12. The CDR3 spans 15 residues. CDR3 in amino acids: CSVRTGGKAKTEAFF. CDR3 nucleotides: TGCAGCGTCCGGACAGGGGGAAAGGCGAAAACTGAAGCTTTCTTT.

V usage is TRBV3-1 (or the pseudogene TRBV3-2) and J usage is TRBJ1-2, with 7 bases that match TRBD1. CDR1 is LGHDT, CDR2 YNNKEL, per germline (reference sequence). With V trimmed by 2 bases and J by 7 bases, 4 bases remained unmatched. CDR3 length equals 13 residues. The CDR3 loop reads CASSQPNRGGYTF. The CDR3 DNA reads as TGTGCCAGCAGCCAACCCAACAGGGGTGGCTACACCTTC.

The chain uses TRBV28 and TRBJ1-1; D possibly corresponds to TRBD1 (5 bases). Germline V lookup: CDR1 MDHEN, CDR2 SYDVKM. This CDR3 has 13 amino acids. Trimming cost V 6 bases and J 4 bases, with 12 bases left between them. In DNA form, the CDR3 reads TGTGCCAGCAGCCCCCGGCAGGGCACTGAAGCTTTCTTT. Translated, it gives CASSPRQGTEAFF.

The V and J genes are TRBV2 and TRBJ1-5; no definite D call. The V and J ends lost 6 bases and 2 bases respectively, with 14 bases between them. The CDR3 covers 15 residues. The germline V gene has CDR1 SNHLY and CDR2 FYNNEI. In DNA form, the CDR3 reads TGTGCCAGCAGGGCGAGGGAGGGTGGCAATCAGCCCCAGCATTTT. Amino acids: CASRAREGGNQPQHF. Full variable domain (outside the CDR3, taken from reference TRBV2 and TRBJ1-5): EPEVTQTPSHQVTQMGQEVILRCVPISNHLYFYWYRQILGQKVEFLVSFYNNEISEKSEIFDDQFSVERPDGSNFTLKIRSTKLEDSAMYFCASRAREGGNQPQHFGDGTRLSIL.

The CDR3 DNA follows: TGTGCCAGCAGCTTAAGCCCTCGGACAGGGGGCTCCTACGAGCAGTACTTC. Its protein is CASSLSPRTGGSYEQYF. The V gene is TRBV7-3, the J gene TRBJ2-7; 10 nucleotides match TRBD1. CDR1 SGHTA and CDR2 FQGTGA come from the germline V gene. V trimming: 1 base; J trimming: 0 bases; junction bases outside the gene matches: 6. This CDR3 has 17 amino acids. Looking up the rest from reference TRBV7-3 and TRBJ2-7 gives the full variable domain: GAGVSQTPSNKVTEKGKYVELRCDPISGHTALYWYRQSLGQGPEFLIYFQGTGAADDSGLPNDRFFAVRPEGSVSTLKIQRTERGDSAVYLCASSLSPRTGGSYEQYFGPGTRLTVT.

The chain has TRBV6-2 or TRBV6-3 and TRBJ2-3; TRBD2 matches at 10 bases. The V gene end was trimmed by 5 bases and the J gene end by 0 bases; junction bases not matched to a gene: 8. The CDR3 covers 17 residues. Germline V gives CDR1 MNHEY, CDR2 SVGEGT. In nucleotides, the CDR3 is TGTGCCAGCAGTCGGATAGCGGGGGGCCTAAGCACAGATACGCAGTATTTT. Encoded protein: CASSRIAGGLSTDTQYF.

The chain employs TRBV10-3 and TRBJ1-2; TRBD1 agrees at 7 bases. The CDR3 has 14 residues. The V gene's germline CDR1 is ENHRY and CDR2 SYGVKD. V shed 2 bases, J shed 4 bases, and the junction held 4 bases outside the gene matches. The CDR3 loop reads CAISEGTETYGYTF. For the CDR3, the DNA is TGTGCCATCAGTGAGGGGACAGAGACCTATGGCTACACCTTC.

This clone was detected a few times. V gene TRBV18 combines with J gene TRBJ1-1; D unresolved. The CDR3 consists of 15 residues. Germline V CDR1 and CDR2: KGHSH, LQKENI. V was clipped by 4 bases and J by 1 base, with 13 bases between them. This CDR3 reads CASSLLEGTNTEAFF. DNA for the CDR3: TGTGCCAGCTCACTACTTGAGGGCACGAACACTGAAGCTTTCTTT.